The sequence of this TCR beta chain was determined in a study of vaccination and CD4 T cells after COVID-19. Concerning this clonotype itself: Antigen unknown. Sequence at one end of the junction differs from germline and may be a read error.

Treatment here: roughly ten-day PBMC culture with coronavirus spike peptide pools or control peptides (ViraFEST assay). This CDR3 is 13 amino acids long. The germline CDR1 and CDR2 sequences are MDHEN and SYDVKM. The study sequenced cultured CD4+ T cell DNA using the Oncomine TCR Beta short-read assay. TCRdb re-called the PCR reads through MiXCR, storing one row per CDR3 protein. The sample yields some 23,000 distinct CDR3 sequences, around 66% seen once. The source material was CD4+ T cells from blood, cultured in vitro, sampled after SARS-CoV-2 vaccination. The chain has TRBV28 and TRBJ2-6; no reliable D call. The TCR sequence derives from a human donor who received a COVID-19 vaccine. The CDR3 region is CASRVSGTNVLTF. In nucleotides, the CDR3 is TGTGCCAGCAGGGTATCTGGGACCAACGTCCTGACTTTC.